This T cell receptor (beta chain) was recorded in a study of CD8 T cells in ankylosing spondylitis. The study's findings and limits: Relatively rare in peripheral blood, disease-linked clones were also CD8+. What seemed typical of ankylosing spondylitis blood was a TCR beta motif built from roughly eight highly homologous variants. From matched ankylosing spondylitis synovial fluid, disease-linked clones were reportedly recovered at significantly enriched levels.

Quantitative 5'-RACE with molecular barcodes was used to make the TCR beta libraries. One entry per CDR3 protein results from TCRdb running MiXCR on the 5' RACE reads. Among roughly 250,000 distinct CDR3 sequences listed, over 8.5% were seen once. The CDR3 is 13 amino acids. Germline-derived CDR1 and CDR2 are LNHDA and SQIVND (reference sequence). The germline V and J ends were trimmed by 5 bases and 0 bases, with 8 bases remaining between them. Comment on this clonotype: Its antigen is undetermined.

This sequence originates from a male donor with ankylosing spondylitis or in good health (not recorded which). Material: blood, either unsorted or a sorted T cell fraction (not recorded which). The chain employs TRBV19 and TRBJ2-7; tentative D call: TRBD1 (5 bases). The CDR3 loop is CASSQGRSYEQYF. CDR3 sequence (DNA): TGTGCCAGTAGTCAGGGCCGCTCCTACGAGCAGTACTTC.